This record looks at one T cell receptor (beta chain) sequence and its context. The V gene lost 4 bases and the J gene lost 2 bases, with 14 bases spanning the gap. CDR3 length: 15 residues. Germline V gene data show CDR1 as SGHTS and CDR2 as YDEGEE. TCRdb passed the RT-PCR reads through MiXCR, listing each CDR3 protein once. The table lists 11,000 or so distinct CDR3 sequences, roughly a quarter of them singletons. These data originate in a study of patients and donors after allogeneic stem cell transplantation. This clonotype was obtained from a human donor who was either an allogeneic HSCT recipient or a stem cell or donor lymphocyte infusion donor (not recorded which). It is not recorded whose cells these are; they may come from a transplant donor. The chain combines TRBV5-8 with TRBJ2-3; perhaps TRBD2 as D (6 bases). The sequencing input was blood, either unsorted or a sorted T cell fraction (not recorded which). The CDR3 protein is CASSLGAGPTDTQYF. CDR3 DNA sequence: TGTGCCAGCAGCCTAGGAGCGGGCCCCACAGATACGCAGTATTTT. The full variable domain, rest sourced from reference TRBV5-8 and TRBJ2-3, is EAGVTQSPTHLIKTRGQQATLRCSPISGHTSVYWYQQALGLGLQFLLWYDEGEERNRGNFPPRFSGRQFPNYSSELNVNALELEDSALYLCASSLGAGPTDTQYFGPGTRLTVL.